These 20 T cell receptor beta chains were sequenced from one sample in a study of T cell repertoires in cytomegalovirus infection. No antigen has been assigned to these receptors. TCRdb independently ran MiXCR on the reads; one entry per CDR3 protein. The sample yields a few hundred thousand distinct CDR3 sequences, approximately 30% seen once. The input for sequencing was cultured PBMCs, taken from culture after CMV antigen stimulation. The receptors here all came from a human donor in good health (CMV status not recorded). Some clones in this sample may be carry-over from other donors' samples.

The rearrangement links TRBV19 to TRBJ1-5; 7 bases are shared with TRBD1. The CDR3 consists of 16 residues. The germline gives CDR1 LNHDA, CDR2 SQIVND (reference sequence). Trimming removed 1 base from V and 2 bases from J; junction bases left unmatched: 5. CDR3 sequence reads: CASSIARTGGNQPQHF. The DNA of the CDR3 is TGTGCCAGTAGTATAGCCCGGACAGGTGGCAATCAGCCCCAGCATTTT.

This clonotype came up many times. The chain uses TRBV7-2 and TRBJ1-3; D uncertain. This CDR3 is built from 14 residues. Germline V gene lookup returns CDR1 SGHTA and CDR2 FQGNSA. V was cut by 1 base and J by 0 bases, with 4 bases left in between. In DNA form, the CDR3 reads TGTGCCAGCAGCTTAGTGAGCTCTGGAAACACCATATATTTT. Amino acids: CASSLVSSGNTIYF.

The chain couples TRBV24-1 to TRBJ1-5, with D perhaps matching TRBD1 (5 bases). V lost 6 bases to trimming and J lost 3 bases, with 11 bases between them. This CDR3 is 14 amino acids long. Germline lookup yields CDR1 KGHDR and CDR2 SFDVKD. The CDR3 spells CATSSTEFNQPQHF. The CDR3 DNA is TGTGCCACCAGTTCGACAGAATTCAATCAGCCCCAGCATTTT.

The genes are TRBV2 and TRBJ2-3, with D possibly matching TRBD1 (6 bases). V was trimmed by 2 bases and J by 1 base, leaving 10 bases between them. The germline gives CDR1 SNHLY, CDR2 FYNNEI. This CDR3 spans 15 amino acids. CDR3 sequence: CASSEIGGGTDTQYF. CDR3 sequence (DNA): TGTGCCAGCAGTGAAATTGGGGGCGGCACAGATACGCAGTATTTT.

The chain recombines TRBV7-8 with TRBJ1-1; TRBD1 might be the D (5 bases). The CDR3 totals 17 residues. Per the germline V gene, CDR1 is SGHVS and CDR2 is FQNEAQ. V lost 0 bases and J lost 4, with 18 bases in between. As DNA, the CDR3 is TGTGCCAGCAGCTTAGCCGTTCCGGTGGGAAGGGGCACTGAAGCTTTCTTT. This sequence encodes CASSLAVPVGRGTEAFF.

This sequence joins TRBV6-2 or TRBV6-3 and TRBJ2-7; 7 nucleotides agree with TRBD2. With V trimmed by 6 bases and J by 0 bases, 8 bases remained unmatched. Germline V gene data show CDR1 as MNHEY and CDR2 as SVGEGT. The CDR3 loop spans 15 amino acids. The CDR3 bases are TGTGCCAGCAGGCCACTAGCGACCGTCTCCTACGAGCAGTACTTC. This encodes CASRPLATVSYEQYF.

V usage is TRBV9 and J usage is TRBJ1-4; weak D call: TRBD1 (6 bases). V lost 2 bases, J lost 5 bases, and 13 bases lay in between. The CDR3 consists of 15 residues. Germline-derived CDR1 and CDR2 are SGDLS and YYNGEE. The CDR3 nucleotides read TGTGCCAGCAGCGTTGAGGGGGGAATGAATGAAAAACTGTTTTTT. This encodes CASSVEGGMNEKLFF.

V gene TRBV28 combines with J gene TRBJ2-7; 11 bases fit TRBD2. Germline CDR1 and CDR2: MDHEN and SYDVKM. After removal of 5 bases from V and 3 bases from J, the junction contained 9 bases not matched to a gene. This CDR3 has 16 residues. The CDR3 DNA is TGTGCCAGCAGTGGTCCCGGGACTAGCGGTATCTACGAGCAGTACGTC. This translates into CASSGPGTSGIYEQYV.

The chain employs TRBV20-1 and TRBJ2-3; D remains ambiguous. Germline CDR1 is DFQATT and CDR2 is SNEGSKA (reference sequence). Deletions cut 6 bases from V and 0 bases from J, with 13 bases between. There are 14 residues in the CDR3. The CDR3, as DNA: TGCAGTGCCCAAAATTTGGGTAGCACAGATACGCAGTATTTT. Protein: CSAQNLGSTDTQYF.

Concerning this clonotype itself: A junction end diverges from the germline sequence, so it may reflect a read error. This sequence joins TRBV27 and TRBJ2-3, with 10 positions matching TRBD2. The CDR3 is 16 amino acids. CDR1 and CDR2 (germline): MNHEY, SMNVEV (reference sequence). The CDR3 reads CASSPRAGGSIDTQYF. CDR3 nucleotide sequence: TGTGCCAGCAGTCCAAGAGCGGGAGGGAGCATAGATACGCAGTATTTT.

This clonotype was picked up a small number of times. This rearrangement joins TRBV10-3 to TRBJ1-2; possibly TRBD1 for D (5 bases). This CDR3 is built from 14 residues. CDR1 is ENHRY, CDR2 SYGVKD, per germline. V was shortened by 6 bases and J by 8 bases, with 19 bases between the two germline ends. CDR3: CAIRGPGLMLGYTF. DNA for the CDR3: TGTGCCATCAGAGGGCCGGGACTCATGTTGGGCTACACCTTC.

The chain has TRBV7-4 and TRBJ1-1, with D possibly matching TRBD1 (5 bases). Trimming cost V 0 bases and J 6 bases, with 11 bases left between them. The CDR3 covers 14 residues. Germline assignment: CDR1 SGHVT and CDR2 SQSDAQ. The CDR3 region is CASSLASGLPEAFF. The CDR3 DNA reads TGTGCCAGCAGCTTAGCGTCAGGGTTGCCTGAAGCTTTCTTT.

The chain uses TRBV7-2 and TRBJ2-7; D remains ambiguous. The CDR3 extends over 15 amino acids. From germline, CDR1 is SGHTA and CDR2 FQGNSA. V lost 0 bases to trimming and J lost 0 bases, with 9 bases between them. CDR3 nucleotides: TGTGCCAGCAGCTTAGCGGGGATTAGCTCCTACGAGCAGTACTTC. Translated, it gives CASSLAGISSYEQYF.

The rearrangement uses TRBV11-2 and TRBJ2-7; 7 bases match TRBD2. Germline trimming cut 9 bases from V and 8 bases from J; bases unmatched to any gene: 19. Germline V gives CDR1 SGHAT, CDR2 FQNNGV. This CDR3 region has 15 residues. The CDR3 spells CARAGRESMIEKQYV. The DNA for the CDR3 is TGTGCCAGGGCTGGGCGGGAGAGTATGATCGAGAAGCAGTACGTC.

This clonotype has a handful of counts. V usage is TRBV4-1 and J usage is TRBJ2-1; the D is unclear. Trimming left V 0 bases short and J 10 bases short, with 16 bases between. The CDR3 length is 15 residues. The germline V gene encodes CDR1 MGHRA and CDR2 YSYEKL. CDR3 bases: TGCGCCAGCAGCCAAGAGGAATTGGTGGGCTCCGAGCAGTTCTTC. This gives the protein CASSQEELVGSEQFF.

The chain is built from TRBV20-1 and TRBJ2-5; D may be TRBD1 (5 bases). V lost 4 bases and J 2 bases, leaving 17 bases between the germline ends. The CDR3 loop spans 15 amino acids. Germline CDR1 and CDR2: DFQATT and SNEGSKA (reference sequence). For the CDR3, the DNA is TGCAGTGCTACCCCCCCAGGGATGAAACAAGAGACCCAGTACTTC. This gives the protein CSATPPGMKQETQYF.

This chain links TRBV19 with TRBJ1-3; D is possibly TRBD1 (5 bases). Per the germline V gene, CDR1 is LNHDA and CDR2 is SQIVND (reference sequence). Trimming took 5 bases from V and 4 from J, leaving 15 bases between them. The CDR3 length is 15 residues. The CDR3 nucleotides are TGTGCCAGTAGTCGGGACGGTTTAAAGGGAAACACCATATATTTT. Encoded protein: CASSRDGLKGNTIYF.

The chain uses TRBV15 and TRBJ1-2; 7 bases map to TRBD1. V shed 4 bases and J 4 bases; nucleotides not matched to a gene: 6. The V gene's germline CDR1 is LNHNV and CDR2 YYDKDF (reference sequence). This CDR3 comprises 14 residues. CDR3 residues: CATSNDRDGYGYTF. The CDR3 nucleotides are TGTGCCACCAGCAACGACAGGGACGGCTATGGCTACACCTTC. The whole variable domain, remainder taken from reference TRBV15 and TRBJ1-2, is DAMVIQNPRYQVTQFGKPVTLSCSQTLNHNVMYWYQQKSSQAPKLLFHYYDKDFNNEADTPDNFQSRRPNTSFCFLDIRSPGLGDTAMYLCATSNDRDGYGYTFGSGTRLTVV.

This clonotype was counted at least ten times. CDR3 in DNA: TGTGCCAGCAGCTCTGACAGGGGGAATCAGCCCCAGCATTTT. Its protein is CASSSDRGNQPQHF. The chain joins TRBV7-9 to TRBJ1-5; 9 bases map to TRBD1. Unmatched junction bases numbered 2, after V lost 4 bases and J lost 4 bases. Germline V gives CDR1 SEHNR, CDR2 FQNEAQ (reference sequence). The length of the CDR3 is 14 residues.

This clonotype was counted between two and nine times. CDR3 nucleotide sequence: TGTGCCAGCAGCTTAAACGGCGGCCGACGGGAGACCCAGTACTTC. It encodes CASSLNGGRRETQYF. J is TRBJ2-5 and V is TRBV7-8; no clear D. Trimming stripped 2 bases from V and 5 bases from J, with 15 bases between. Germline V gene lookup returns CDR1 SGHVS and CDR2 FQNEAQ. The CDR3 contains 15 residues.